This T cell receptor (beta chain) was identified during a study of T cell repertoires in cytomegalovirus infection. Study summary: The authors used CMV epitopes that were HLA-C-restricted (recently identified) and HLA-B-restricted (well studied). The public TCR beta signatures pointed to both CMV infection and matching HLA type.

From the reads, TCRdb called clonotypes with MiXCR, one entry per CDR3 protein. In the table there are approximately 120,000 distinct CDR3 sequences, 25% to 35% of which are singletons. This CDR3 contains 14 residues. Per germline, CDR1 MNHEY and CDR2 SVGAGI. V was pared by 10 bases and J by 4 bases, with 16 bases between. This clonotype was seen ten or more times. What it recognizes is unknown. This clonotype was obtained from a human donor in good health (CMV status not recorded). Some clones in this sample may be carry-over from other donors' samples. The V gene is TRBV6-5, the J gene TRBJ1-4; D is undetermined. This sample comprised CD8+ T cells from cultured PBMCs, obtained from culture after CMV antigen stimulation. DNA for the CDR3: TGTGCCACCAGATCCCAGGCCGATAATGAAAAACTGTTTTTT. Its translation is CATRSQADNEKLFF.